These 31 T cell receptor beta chains were sequenced from one sample in a study of blood T cell repertoires in COVID-19. TCRdb keeps only in-frame clones here, not all; method: immunoSEQ multiplex PCR. This table holds under 150,000 clones, about 80% found once. The sequenced sample was peripheral blood. The receptors were sampled from a man aged 40-55 years with active or convalescent COVID-19.

The J gene is TRBJ1-6, the V gene TRBV7-9, with 7 bases fitting TRBD1. This CDR3 has 18 residues. Unmatched junction bases numbered 15, after V lost 1 base and J lost 9 bases. Germline V gene lookup returns CDR1 SEHNR and CDR2 FQNEAQ (reference sequence). The CDR3 sequence is CASSLGGGGREVFSPLHF. CDR3 DNA sequence: TGTGCCAGCAGCTTAGGAGGAGGGGGCAGGGAAGTATTTTCACCCCTCCACTTT. The full variable domain, completed using reference TRBV7-9 and TRBJ1-6, is DTGVSQNPRHKITKRGQNVTFRCDPISEHNRLYWYRQTLGQGPEFLTYFQNEAQLEKSRLLSDRFSAERPKGSFSTLEIQRTEQGDSAMYLCASSLGGGGREVFSPLHFGNGTRLTVT.

In its sample, this clone was seen a few times. V and J are TRBV27 and TRBJ2-6; maybe TRBD1 (6 bases). CDR1 is MNHEY and CDR2 is SMNVEV in the germline V gene (reference sequence). The CDR3 is 16 residues long. V was shortened by 6 bases and J by 4 bases, with 16 bases between the two germline ends. The CDR3 nucleotides are TGTGCCAGCAGATTAATGGGGGCTGAGGGGGCCAACGTCCTGACTTTC. It translates to CASRLMGAEGANVLTF.

This clone was picked up one time. The gene calls are TRBV7-9 and TRBJ1-3; 8 bases align to TRBD1. Germline V gives CDR1 SEHNR, CDR2 FQNEAQ (reference sequence). The CDR3 runs to 14 residues. Trimming removed 4 bases from V and 2 bases from J; junction bases left unmatched: 1. The CDR3: CASSSTGAGNTIYF. Here the CDR3 DNA reads TGTGCCAGCAGCTCGACAGGGGCTGGAAACACCATATATTTT.

A single count supports this clone. V usage is TRBV11-2 and J usage is TRBJ1-6; TRBD1 might be the D (6 bases). Germline lookup yields CDR1 SGHAT and CDR2 FQNNGV. The CDR3 contains 15 residues. V was clipped by 1 base and J by 7 bases, with 11 bases between them. The CDR3 DNA follows: TGTGCCAGCAGCTTAGGAAACAGGGAGAATTCACCCCTCCACTTT. Translated: CASSLGNRENSPLHF.

The chain has TRBV7-9 and TRBJ2-5; D not resolved. CDR1 is SEHNR and CDR2 is FQNEAQ in the germline V gene (reference sequence). Trimming took off 5 bases at V and 1 base at J, with 14 bases between the two ends. The CDR3 runs to 15 residues. The CDR3 loop is CASSRVGSRQETQYF. The CDR3 nucleotides read TGTGCCAGCAGCCGCGTCGGGTCCCGCCAAGAGACCCAGTACTTC. The full variable domain, rest sourced from reference TRBV7-9 and TRBJ2-5, is DTGVSQNPRHKITKRGQNVTFRCDPISEHNRLYWYRQTLGQGPEFLTYFQNEAQLEKSRLLSDRFSAERPKGSFSTLEIQRTEQGDSAMYLCASSRVGSRQETQYFGPGTRLLVL.

This clone was counted a single time. The CDR3 coding sequence is TGTGCCAGCAGCTTGGAGGGGGCAAGTGAGCAGTTCTTC. This translates into CASSLEGASEQFF. V usage is TRBV7-3 and J usage is TRBJ2-1; D might be TRBD1 (7 bases). CDR3 size: 13 residues. Trimming removed 3 bases at V and 9 bases at J, with 12 bases between. Germline V gene data show CDR1 as SGHTA and CDR2 as FQGTGA.

This chain connects TRBV5-5 to TRBJ2-2; tentatively, D is TRBD1 (6 bases). The CDR3 is 16 amino acids. In germline, CDR1 is SGHKS, CDR2 YYEKEE (reference sequence). The V and J ends lost 3 bases and 5 bases respectively, with 17 bases between them. The CDR3 loop reads CASSSTGLRRTGELFF. The CDR3, as DNA: TGTGCCAGCAGCTCCACAGGGCTCCGACGGACCGGGGAGCTGTTTTTT. Full variable domain (remainder filled in from reference TRBV5-5 and TRBJ2-2): DAGVTQSPTHLIKTRGQQVTLRCSPISGHKSVSWYQQVLGQGPQFIFQYYEKEERGRGNFPDRFSARQFPNYSSELNVNALLLGDSALYLCASSSTGLRRTGELFFGEGSRLTVL.

The chain couples TRBV5-1 to TRBJ2-3, with 12 positions matching TRBD1. The length of the CDR3 is 17 residues. After removal of 0 bases from V and 4 bases from J, the junction contained 6 bases not matched to a gene. Germline V gene lookup returns CDR1 SGHRS and CDR2 YFSETQ. As DNA, the CDR3 is TGCGCCAGCAGCTTGGCCGGGACAGGGGGCCTACCAGATACGCAGTATTTT. This translates into CASSLAGTGGLPDTQYF.

V gene TRBV4-1 combines with J gene TRBJ1-4, with 7 bases aligning to TRBD1. Trimming took 4 bases from V and 3 from J; bases not matched to a gene: 5. Per germline, CDR1 MGHRA and CDR2 YSYEKL. CDR3 size: 15 residues. The CDR3: CASSPSGTANEKLFF. The DNA for the CDR3 is TGCGCCAGCAGCCCCTCCGGGACAGCTAATGAAAAACTGTTTTTT.

This clone was observed a few times. The genes are TRBV7-9 and TRBJ1-3, with 8 bases that match TRBD1. CDR1 is SEHNR and CDR2 is FQNEAQ in the germline V gene (reference sequence). Germline trimming cut 5 bases from V and 8 bases from J; bases unmatched to any gene: 5. The CDR3 totals 13 residues. CDR3 sequence reads: CASSGQGLDTIYF. For the CDR3, the DNA is TGTGCCAGCAGCGGACAGGGTCTGGACACCATATATTTT.

V and J are TRBV5-1 and TRBJ2-1; TRBD1 is a possible D gene (6 bases). The V end was cut by 4 bases, the J end by 5 bases, with 13 bases between. The CDR3 spans 14 residues. CDR1 is SGHRS, CDR2 YFSETQ, per germline. CDR3 bases: TGCGCCAGCAGCGCGGACAGCGTAGACAATGAGCAGTTCTTC. Protein sequence: CASSADSVDNEQFF.

This chain links TRBV24-1 with TRBJ1-3; no clear D. V was clipped by 4 bases and J by 3 bases, with 18 bases between them. Germline-derived CDR1 and CDR2 are KGHDR and SFDVKD. The CDR3 is made up of 17 amino acids. The chain's CDR3 is CATSEPRMRADGNTIYF. The CDR3, as DNA: TGTGCCACCAGTGAACCCCGGATGAGGGCGGATGGAAACACCATATATTTT.

The chain links TRBV7-9 to TRBJ2-7; the D gene is possibly TRBD1 (6 bases). The CDR3 has 14 amino acids. The germline V and J ends were trimmed by 5 bases and 4 bases, with 15 bases remaining between them. Germline values: CDR1 SEHNR, CDR2 FQNEAQ (reference sequence). The CDR3 nucleotides read TGTGCCAGCAGCCTCCGGACAGTATCATACGAGCAGTACTTC. Its protein product is CASSLRTVSYEQYF.

The V and J genes are TRBV30 and TRBJ1-4; possibly TRBD1 for D (5 bases). This CDR3 is 17 amino acids long. Deletions cut 3 bases from V and 0 bases from J, with 17 bases between. Germline assignment: CDR1 GTSNPN and CDR2 SVGIG (reference sequence). CDR3 coding DNA: TGTGCCTGGAGGAAACCGGTACAGGATGCAACTAATGAAAAACTGTTTTTT. It yields the protein CAWRKPVQDATNEKLFF.

V and J are TRBV11-2 and TRBJ1-2; 10 nucleotides match TRBD1. Trimming removed 4 bases from V and 3 bases from J; junction bases left unmatched: 8. CDR3 length: 16 amino acids. Germline lookup yields CDR1 SGHAT and CDR2 FQNNGV. The CDR3 loop is CASSYHRDRGDYGYTF. The CDR3 coding sequence is TGTGCCAGCAGCTACCACCGGGACAGGGGTGACTATGGCTACACCTTC. The whole variable domain, filled in from reference TRBV11-2 and TRBJ1-2, reads EAGVAQSPRYKIIEKRQSVAFWCNPISGHATLYWYQQILGQGPKLLIQFQNNGVVDDSQLPKDRFSAERLKGVDSTLKIQPAKLEDSAVYLCASSYHRDRGDYGYTFGSGTRLTVV.

The gene calls are TRBV2 and TRBJ1-5, with 7 bases aligning to TRBD1. The CDR3 sequence is 14 residues long. Unmatched junction bases numbered 5, after V lost 4 bases and J lost 5 bases. Germline CDR1 and CDR2: SNHLY and FYNNEI. The CDR3 DNA follows: TGTGCCAGCAGTGGGGCAGGGGGAGATCAGCCCCAGCATTTT. Its protein is CASSGAGGDQPQHF.

As to this clone: A read error is possible here, since a much larger clone lies one base away. The same CDR3 can be traced to other DNA sequences in this sample. This chain connects TRBV2 to TRBJ2-7, with 9 positions matching TRBD1. This CDR3 spans 13 amino acids. The V and J ends lost 4 bases and 3 bases, in that order; junction bases with no gene match: 1. Looked up from germline, CDR1 is SNHLY and CDR2 is FYNNEI. The CDR3 region is CASSGQGGYEQYF. The CDR3 DNA sequence: TGTGCCAGCAGTGGACAGGGGGGCTACGAGCAGTACTTC.

Only one count was recorded for this clone. This chain links TRBV12-5 with TRBJ1-5; D is ambiguous. The CDR3 has 14 amino acids. V dropped 4 bases and J dropped 7 bases, with 14 bases sitting between them. Germline CDR1 reads LGHNT; CDR2 reads FRNRAP. CDR3 coding DNA: TGTGCTAGTGGTTCAAACGCGGGTCAGCAGCCCCAGCATTTT. Protein product: CASGSNAGQQPQHF.

This rearrangement joins TRBV5-6 to TRBJ2-5, with D possibly TRBD1 on 6 matching bases. Deletions cut 10 bases from V and 3 bases from J, with 13 bases between. CDR3 length equals 12 residues. Germline loops: CDR1 SGHDT, CDR2 YYEEEE. CDR3 bases: TGTGCCTGCCGGACAGCAGAAGAGACCCAGTACTTC. This sequence encodes CACRTAEETQYF. Variable domain in full (rest from reference TRBV5-6 and TRBJ2-5): DAGVTQSPTHLIKTRGQQVTLRCSPKSGHDTVSWYQQALGQGPQFIFQYYEEEERQRGNFPDRFSGHQFPNYSSELNVNALLLGDSALYLCACRTAEETQYFGPGTRLLVL.

The V call is TRBV11-2, the J call TRBJ1-6; D remains unclear. CDR1 SGHAT and CDR2 FQNNGV come from the germline V gene. The CDR3 is 17 amino acids. V was cut by 1 base and J by 0 bases, with 10 bases left in between. CDR3 nucleotide sequence: TGTGCCAGCAGCTTAGGCACCCGAGACTCCTATAATTCACCCCTCCACTTT. This gives the protein CASSLGTRDSYNSPLHF. Variable domain in full (rest from reference TRBV11-2 and TRBJ1-6): EAGVAQSPRYKIIEKRQSVAFWCNPISGHATLYWYQQILGQGPKLLIQFQNNGVVDDSQLPKDRFSAERLKGVDSTLKIQPAKLEDSAVYLCASSLGTRDSYNSPLHFGNGTRLTVT.

V gene TRBV9 combines with J gene TRBJ1-1, with a possible D match to TRBD1 (6 bases). The CDR3 extends over 14 amino acids. Germline loops: CDR1 SGDLS, CDR2 YYNGEE. Trimming shortened V by 2 bases and J by 3 bases, and 11 bases separated the two germline ends. In DNA, the CDR3 is TGTGCCAGCAGCGTCCGGGGGGCGGACACTGAAGCTTTCTTT. Its translation is CASSVRGADTEAFF.

The J gene is TRBJ1-5, the V gene TRBV10-3; 9 bases map to TRBD1. CDR1 is ENHRY, CDR2 SYGVKD, per germline. The ends lost 10 bases at V and 4 bases at J; junction bases unmatched: 11. The CDR3 runs 15 residues. Here the CDR3 DNA reads TGTGCCAGCCTTACACAGGGGGCCGGGAATCAGCCCCAGCATTTT. Residues: CASLTQGAGNQPQHF.

This chain uses TRBV28 with TRBJ1-6, with a possible D match to TRBD1 (6 bases). CDR3 length: 15 amino acids. V was cut by 1 base and J by 6 bases, with 10 bases left in between. Germline V CDR1 and CDR2: MDHEN, SYDVKM. The CDR3 region has the DNA TGTGCCAGCAGTTTATTGGGGGCGAGTAATTCACCCCTCCACTTT. It specifies CASSLLGASNSPLHF.

The rearrangement uses TRBV24-1 and TRBJ2-3; 7 bases line up with TRBD2. There are 14 residues in the CDR3. V trimming: 5 bases; J trimming: 2 bases; junction bases outside the gene matches: 3. The germline V gene has CDR1 KGHDR and CDR2 SFDVKD. CDR3 sequence (DNA): TGTGCCACCAGTGCCGAGCGGGACACAGATACGCAGTATTTT. Its protein product is CATSAERDTDTQYF.

This rearrangement joins TRBV11-2 to TRBJ2-7; 10 nucleotides agree with TRBD1. The CDR3 sequence is 15 residues long. Looked up from germline, CDR1 is SGHAT and CDR2 is FQNNGV. Unmatched junction bases numbered 4, after V lost 0 bases and J lost 5 bases. As DNA, the CDR3 is TGTGCCAGCAGCTTAGAGGGGACAGGGGCCCACGAGCAGTACTTC. Its protein is CASSLEGTGAHEQYF.

This sequence joins TRBV5-1 and TRBJ2-6; D unclear. Per the germline V gene, CDR1 is SGHRS and CDR2 is YFSETQ. The length of the CDR3 is 14 residues. V gave up 7 bases and J gave up 1 base, with 9 bases separating them. This CDR3 reads CASCPGSGANVLTF. As DNA, the CDR3 is TGCGCCAGCTGCCCGGGTTCTGGGGCCAACGTCCTGACTTTC.

The chain has TRBV5-1 and TRBJ1-2; 7 bases fit TRBD1. V lost 2 bases to trimming and J lost 6 bases; unmatched junction nucleotides: 13. The CDR3 loop spans 16 amino acids. Germline V CDR1 and CDR2: SGHRS, YFSETQ. As DNA, the CDR3 is TGCGCCAGCAGCTTTCTCCCACAGGGGAAGGTTGATGGCTACACCTTC. Translated: CASSFLPQGKVDGYTF.

This clone has more than one count but fewer than ten. The chain employs TRBV27 and TRBJ1-2; weak D call: TRBD1 (5 bases). Germline CDR1 and CDR2: MNHEY and SMNVEV (reference sequence). The length of the CDR3 is 14 residues. The V end lost 3 bases, the J end lost 2 bases, and 10 bases lay between the germline ends. The CDR3 loop reads CASSFSGSNYGYTF. The DNA for the CDR3 is TGTGCCAGCAGTTTCTCAGGGTCCAACTATGGCTACACCTTC.

The chain combines TRBV15 with TRBJ2-2; TRBD2 agrees at 9 bases. The CDR3 runs 17 residues. J gave up 1 base and V 2 bases, and 5 bases lay outside the gene matches. Germline lookup yields CDR1 LNHNV and CDR2 YYDKDF (reference sequence). As DNA, the CDR3 is TGTGCCACCAGCAGACGCGGGGGGGCTGAGAACACCGGGGAGCTGTTTTTT. Protein sequence: CATSRRGGAENTGELFF.

The V call is TRBV28, the J call TRBJ1-4; 8 bases line up with TRBD1. Germline values: CDR1 MDHEN, CDR2 SYDVKM. The CDR3 has 15 residues. Trimming took 5 bases from V and 8 from J; bases not matched to a gene: 10. The CDR3 loop reads CASSLQGAEGEKLFF. The CDR3 coding sequence is TGTGCCAGCAGTCTCCAGGGGGCTGAGGGGGAAAAACTGTTTTTT.

The chain carries TRBV9 and TRBJ1-6; D call uncertain. Germline lookup yields CDR1 SGDLS and CDR2 YYNGEE. This CDR3 region has 12 residues. Trimming removed 4 bases from V and 7 bases from J, with 6 bases in between. The CDR3 sequence is CASSPQNSPLHF. The CDR3 coding sequence is TGTGCCAGCAGCCCTCAGAATTCACCCCTCCACTTT.